This T cell receptor (beta chain) emerged from a study of spatial heterogeneity in lung cancer. Study-wide background: A total of around 76 untreated early-stage non-small cell lung cancer patients served as donors.

Noted time point: blood at routine non-recurrence follow-up after resection. Sequencing of whole RNA from tumor, nontumor lung or frozen PBMC involved no sorting. TCRdb redid the calling of the 5' RACE reads with MiXCR, one entry per CDR3 protein. Altogether roughly 120,000 distinct CDR3 sequences are present, approximately 12% being singletons, with the ten largest covering approximately 15%. The V gene lost 0 bases and the J gene lost 1 base, with 18 bases spanning the gap. This CDR3 contains 17 residues. The germline gives CDR1 DFQATT, CDR2 SNEGSKA (reference sequence). The material was PBMCs, obtained at follow-up. J is TRBJ2-5 and V is TRBV20-1, with D tentatively TRBD2 (6 bases). The source of this sequence is a male donor with early-stage non-small cell lung cancer. The CDR3 protein is CSARDGRLVGRQETQYF. The CDR3 DNA reads as TGCAGTGCTAGAGATGGAAGACTAGTGGGCCGCCAAGAGACCCAGTACTTC.